The 4 T cell receptor beta chains listed next were all sequenced from one sample in a study of diagnostic markers for celiac disease. TCRdb re-called the reads; every CDR3 protein appears as one record, without DNA. The sample totals 1,200 to 1,500 distinct CDR3 sequences. Sequencing input: either unsorted cells or a sorted T cell fraction (not recorded which). The receptor set was obtained from a human donor.

This clonotype shows up as medium-sized by frequency. This rearrangement joins TRBV18 to TRBJ1-1; as DNA is missing, the TRBD1 call by TCRdb cannot be tested. Germline CDR1 is KGHSH and CDR2 is LQKENI. There are 14 residues in the CDR3. The CDR3 reads CASSPYWGGTEAFF.

The chain joins TRBV29-1 to TRBJ2-1; TCRdb outputs TRBD1, but without DNA this stays unchecked. This CDR3 contains 15 residues. Germline V lookup: CDR1 SQVTM, CDR2 ANQGSEA. CDR3 residues: CSGYTGTGRYNEQFF.

This clonotype is labeled medium-sized based on frequency. The chain is built from TRBV20-1 and TRBJ2-7; no DNA is available, so the TRBD2 call from TCRdb remains unchecked. CDR1 and CDR2 from the germline V gene are DFQATT and SNEGSKA (reference sequence). The CDR3 runs 14 residues. CDR3 sequence: CSALWGSGAYEQYF.

The chain combines TRBV4-1 with TRBJ2-1; TCRdb reports TRBD2, a call that lacks DNA to check it against. This CDR3 has 17 amino acids. CDR1 is MGHRA and CDR2 is YSYEKL in the germline V gene. CDR3 loop: CASSQERSGGMNNEQFF.